What follows are 24 T cell receptor beta chains derived from one specimen sequenced in a study of blood T cell repertoires in COVID-19. TCRdb's table, derived via immunoSEQ multiplex PCR, lists solely in-frame clones and lacks some. The sample lists a few hundred thousand clones, 88% seen once, with 10% to 15% in the top ten. The sequencing sample was made of peripheral blood. These receptor sequences come from a woman aged 45-65 years with COVID-19, enrolled during active disease.

This chain connects TRBV5-1 to TRBJ1-1; D uncertain. The CDR3 has 13 residues. Trimming took 6 bases from V and 1 from J, leaving 10 bases between them. CDR1 is SGHRS and CDR2 is YFSETQ in the germline V gene. This chain's CDR3 is CASTSSRNTEAFF. In DNA form, the CDR3 reads TGCGCCAGCACGTCCTCCAGGAACACTGAAGCTTTCTTT.

This rearrangement joins TRBV7-9 to TRBJ2-2; D may be TRBD1 (6 bases). V lost 6 bases and J 6 bases, leaving 14 bases between the germline ends. From germline, CDR1 is SEHNR and CDR2 FQNEAQ (reference sequence). The CDR3 is made up of 14 amino acids. CDR3 in DNA: TGTGCCAGCAGTGTGACTAAGGGGGCCGGGGAGCTGTTTTTT. Protein sequence: CASSVTKGAGELFF.

This clone was picked up one time. This sequence joins TRBV5-1 and TRBJ2-1; 11 bases are shared with TRBD1. With 3 bases clipped from V and 5 bases from J, the junction kept 7 bases outside the gene matches. Germline V lookup: CDR1 SGHRS, CDR2 YFSETQ. The CDR3 is made up of 16 amino acids. CDR3: CASSWKPGQGDNEQFF. Written as DNA, the CDR3 is TGCGCCAGCAGCTGGAAACCGGGACAGGGGGACAATGAGCAGTTCTTC.

The V call is TRBV6-2 or TRBV6-3, the J call TRBJ2-3, with D hard to call. The CDR3 spans 12 residues. The V end was cut by 3 bases, the J end by 6 bases, with 7 bases between. The germline CDR1 and CDR2 sequences are MNHEY and SVGEGT. The CDR3 sequence: CASSYTRDTQYF. DNA for the CDR3: TGTGCCAGCAGTTATACGCGGGATACGCAGTATTTT.

CDR3 loop: CASSPRTPRGYRDSPLHF. For the CDR3, the DNA is TGTGCCAGCTCACCCAGGACTCCCCGGGGTTACAGGGATTCACCCCTCCACTTT. This chain joins TRBV18 and TRBJ1-6, with D perhaps matching TRBD1 (6 bases). The CDR3 is made up of 18 amino acids. The germline V and J ends were trimmed by 3 bases and 8 bases, with 23 bases remaining between them. Germline V CDR1 and CDR2: KGHSH, LQKENI.

A remark on this clone: Compared with germline, one end of the junction differs, possibly owing to a read error. The J gene is TRBJ2-7, the V gene TRBV28; the D gene is possibly TRBD1 (8 bases). Germline CDR1 reads MDHEN; CDR2 reads SYDVKM. The CDR3 is 12 residues long. Written as DNA, the CDR3 is TGTGCCAGCAGGACCGGGGGGCAGGGGGCGAACTTC. Protein sequence: CASRTGGQGANF.

This chain joins TRBV5-1 and TRBJ1-1, with unresolved D. The germline V and J ends were trimmed by 4 bases and 2 bases, with 12 bases remaining between them. This CDR3 spans 14 amino acids. CDR1 is SGHRS, CDR2 YFSETQ, per germline. DNA of the CDR3: TGCGCCAGCAGCCCCCAGATGTCCAACACTGAAGCTTTCTTT. Translating gives CASSPQMSNTEAFF.

The chain employs TRBV6-5 and TRBJ2-7, with a tentative D call TRBD2 (6 bases). This CDR3 region has 16 residues. The germline V gene has CDR1 MNHEY and CDR2 SVGAGI. The V end was cut by 0 bases, the J end by 7 bases, with 19 bases between. The CDR3 sequence is CASSYSSTGVYEEQYF. The CDR3 bases are TGTGCCAGCAGTTACTCGTCCACGGGGGTCTACGAAGAGCAGTACTTC.

This rearrangement joins TRBV5-1 to TRBJ2-2; a possible D gene is TRBD1 (5 bases). The CDR3 is made up of 14 amino acids. Looked up from germline, CDR1 is SGHRS and CDR2 is YFSETQ. V was clipped by 2 bases and J by 8 bases, with 13 bases between them. Here the CDR3 reads CASSFQGADGELFF. The CDR3 DNA reads as TGCGCCAGCAGCTTTCAAGGGGCAGATGGGGAGCTGTTTTTT.

This sequence joins TRBV9 and TRBJ1-1; the D gene is possibly TRBD1 (5 bases). Trimming pared 3 bases from V and 6 bases from J, leaving 15 bases between. The CDR3 is 14 amino acids. Germline CDR1 reads SGDLS; CDR2 reads YYNGEE. For the CDR3, the DNA is TGTGCCAGCAGCGCCTCAGGGTCCCTAGCTGAAGCTTTCTTT. It specifies CASSASGSLAEAFF.

The table lists this clone with a few counts. This chain connects TRBV24-1 to TRBJ1-2; D not resolved. Germline CDR1 KGHDR, CDR2 SFDVKD. The V gene lost 7 bases and the J gene lost 4 bases, with 9 bases spanning the gap. This CDR3 spans 12 amino acids. CDR3 amino acids: CATSLGSYGYTF. The CDR3, as DNA: TGTGCCACCAGCCTAGGAAGCTATGGCTACACCTTC.

This chain uses TRBV6-5 with TRBJ1-5; D uncertain. Germline values: CDR1 MNHEY, CDR2 SVGAGI. The CDR3 covers 14 residues. Trimming left V 6 bases short and J 5 bases short, with 14 bases between. CDR3 amino acids: CASRFSGRDQPQHF. The CDR3 region has the DNA TGTGCCAGCAGATTCTCCGGGAGGGATCAGCCCCAGCATTTT.

This clone was recorded only once. V and J are TRBV30 and TRBJ1-1, with 7 bases fitting TRBD1. Trimming took 0 bases from V and 7 from J; bases not matched to a gene: 2. The CDR3 loop spans 12 amino acids. Germline CDR1 is GTSNPN and CDR2 is SVGIG (reference sequence). CDR3 protein: CAWSVQGYEAFF. CDR3 nucleotide sequence: TGTGCCTGGAGTGTACAGGGGTATGAAGCTTTCTTT. Full variable domain (missing parts from reference TRBV30 and TRBJ1-1): SQTIHQWPATLVQPVGSPLSLECTVEGTSNPNLYWYRQAAGRGLQLLFYSVGIGQISSEVPQNLSASRPQDRQFILSSKKLLLSDSGFYLCAWSVQGYEAFFGQGTRLTVV.

The chain has TRBV14 and TRBJ1-6; D is uncertain. The V gene's germline CDR1 is SGHDN and CDR2 FVKESK. V was cut by 0 bases and J by 7 bases, with 13 bases left in between. This CDR3 is built from 16 residues. The CDR3 sequence: CASSQDLQPSNSPLHF. The CDR3 DNA is TGTGCCAGCAGCCAAGATTTACAGCCCTCAAATTCACCCCTCCACTTT.

The genes are TRBV29-1 and TRBJ1-1; 8 bases align to TRBD1. In germline, CDR1 is SQVTM, CDR2 ANQGSEA. This CDR3 is 13 amino acids long. J was trimmed by 5 bases and V by 2 bases; bases with no gene match: 4. Written as DNA, the CDR3 is TGCAGCGTTGAACCTGGACAGGGAACTGAAGCTTTCTTT. This encodes CSVEPGQGTEAFF.

The chain combines TRBV19 with TRBJ2-7; TRBD1 matches 9 bases. Trimming took 4 bases from V and 4 from J; bases not matched to a gene: 5. The CDR3 length is 14 residues. The germline V gene encodes CDR1 LNHDA and CDR2 SQIVND (reference sequence). This CDR3 is CASSTGTGMYEQYF. CDR3 coding DNA: TGTGCCAGTAGTACAGGGACAGGGATGTACGAGCAGTACTTC.

J is TRBJ2-7 and V is TRBV7-7; D is possibly TRBD2 (5 bases). From germline, CDR1 is SSHAT and CDR2 FNYEAQ (reference sequence). The CDR3 is 14 residues long. The V gene lost 6 bases and the J gene lost 2 bases, with 14 bases spanning the gap. CDR3 amino acids: CASSPSSGTYEQYF. In DNA, the CDR3 is TGTGCCAGCAGTCCTAGTTCGGGGACCTACGAGCAGTACTTC.

The genes are TRBV6-2 or TRBV6-3 and TRBJ2-3; 12 bases align to TRBD2. The V and J ends lost 2 bases and 4 bases, in that order; junction bases with no gene match: 4. The CDR3 extends over 16 amino acids. Germline V lookup: CDR1 MNHEY, CDR2 SVGEGT. The CDR3 here is CASSYRTSGASDTQYF. The DNA for the CDR3 is TGTGCCAGCAGTTACAGGACTAGCGGGGCGTCAGATACGCAGTATTTT.

In its sample, this clone was seen a few times. The rearrangement uses TRBV2 and TRBJ1-1; 9 positions agree with TRBD1. The CDR3 contains 15 residues. The germline gives CDR1 SNHLY, CDR2 FYNNEI. After removal of 4 bases from V and 5 bases from J, the junction contained 8 bases not matched to a gene. CDR3 coding DNA: TGTGCCAGCAGTGCATCACAGGGGGCAGGGACTGAAGCTTTCTTT. It specifies CASSASQGAGTEAFF.

The chain recombines TRBV9 with TRBJ1-1, with D possibly matching TRBD1 (6 bases). The CDR3 has 12 amino acids. Per germline, CDR1 SGDLS and CDR2 YYNGEE. V dropped 4 bases and J dropped 6 bases, with 10 bases sitting between them. This chain's CDR3 is CASSSDSSEAFF. CDR3 sequence (DNA): TGTGCCAGCAGCTCGGACAGCTCTGAAGCTTTCTTT.

This chain connects TRBV7-2 to TRBJ1-2; TRBD1 agrees at 9 bases. The CDR3 sequence is 17 residues long. With V trimmed by 5 bases and J by 5 bases, 15 bases remained unmatched. Looked up from germline, CDR1 is SGHTA and CDR2 is FQGNSA. CDR3 nucleotide sequence: TGTGCCAGCAGCCCTCGGCCGAACAGGGGGCTCGGGTATGGCTACACCTTC. This sequence encodes CASSPRPNRGLGYGYTF. Full variable domain (outside the CDR3, taken from reference TRBV7-2 and TRBJ1-2): GAGVSQSPSNKVTEKGKDVELRCDPISGHTALYWYRQSLGQGLEFLIYFQGNSAPDKSGLPSDRFSAERTGGSVSTLTIQRTQQEDSAVYLCASSPRPNRGLGYGYTFGSGTRLTVV.

V and J are TRBV7-6 and TRBJ2-5; the match to TRBD1 covers 8 bases. Losses at the gene ends were 5 bases for V and 2 bases for J; bases not matched to a gene: 7. CDR3 length: 15 residues. Germline V gene sequence: CDR1 SGHVS, CDR2 FNYEAQ. The CDR3: CASSLRTGRQETQYF. The CDR3, as DNA: TGTGCCAGCAGCCTTCGGACAGGGAGGCAAGAGACCCAGTACTTC.

The V and J genes are TRBV11-2 and TRBJ2-5; TRBD1 agrees at 9 bases. Germline V lookup: CDR1 SGHAT, CDR2 FQNNGV. The CDR3 runs to 15 residues. The J segment lost 2 bases and the V segment lost 5 bases, leaving 6 bases of the junction unmatched. The CDR3 protein is CASSPDRGYQETQYF. The CDR3 DNA reads TGTGCCAGCAGCCCGGACAGGGGATATCAAGAGACCCAGTACTTC.

The J gene is TRBJ2-5, the V gene TRBV5-6; 9 bases are shared with TRBD2. J was trimmed by 5 bases and V by 4 bases; bases with no gene match: 12. This CDR3 contains 16 residues. Germline V CDR1 and CDR2: SGHDT, YYEEEE. The CDR3 DNA reads as TGTGCCAGCAGCCCCCCCCGACGCGGGGGGGCGGAGACCCAGTACTTC. Its translation: CASSPPRRGGAETQYF.